The next 22 T cell receptor beta chains were all read from a single sample in a study of T cell responses to AZD1222 COVID-19 vaccine. Clones were sequenced by immunoSEQ multiplex PCR, and TCRdb holds only the in-frame ones, with some missing. Of 100,000 to 150,000 clones in the sample, 92% were seen once. Source: peripheral blood, taken on day 0 of AZD1222 vaccination. Source of these receptors: an adult in good health.

This chain joins TRBV2 and TRBJ2-5; TRBD1 might be the D (6 bases). Trimming removed 2 bases from V and 5 bases from J, with 6 bases in between. CDR1 and CDR2 from the germline V gene are SNHLY and FYNNEI. The CDR3 loop spans 12 amino acids. The chain's CDR3 is CASSEQGETQYF. The CDR3, as DNA: TGTGCCAGCAGTGAACAGGGGGAGACCCAGTACTTC.

The chain carries TRBV11-2 and TRBJ2-1; D possibly corresponds to TRBD2 (6 bases). This CDR3 contains 16 residues. CDR1 is SGHAT and CDR2 is FQNNGV in the germline V gene. V gave up 0 bases and J gave up 2 bases, with 11 bases separating them. The CDR3, as DNA: TGTGCCAGCAGCTTAGATTATAGCGGCACCTACAATGAGCAGTTCTTC. Translation: CASSLDYSGTYNEQFF.

The chain employs TRBV11-2 and TRBJ1-2; TRBD1 is a possible D gene (5 bases). CDR1 and CDR2 from the germline V gene are SGHAT and FQNNGV. This CDR3 is 13 amino acids long. V lost 1 base, J lost 8 bases, and 11 bases lay in between. CDR3 DNA sequence: TGTGCCAGCAGCTTAGGGCAGGGAAACGGCTACACCTTC. This translates into CASSLGQGNGYTF.

The chain joins TRBV15 to TRBJ1-4; tentative D call: TRBD1 (6 bases). Looked up from germline, CDR1 is LNHNV and CDR2 is YYDKDF (reference sequence). There are 16 residues in the CDR3. The germline V and J ends were trimmed by 3 bases and 0 bases, with 11 bases remaining between them. The CDR3 reads CATSSTGIATNEKLFF. The DNA of the CDR3 is TGTGCCACCAGCAGTACAGGGATTGCAACTAATGAAAAACTGTTTTTT.

The genes are TRBV5-5 and TRBJ1-6; D not resolved. V gave up 5 bases and J gave up 7 bases, with 7 bases separating them. Per germline, CDR1 SGHKS and CDR2 YYEKEE (reference sequence). The CDR3 sequence is 12 residues long. In nucleotides, the CDR3 is TGTGCCAGCAGGGCCGGGAATTCACCCCTCCACTTT. Translating gives CASRAGNSPLHF.

This clone was seen a single time. The chain recombines TRBV7-2 with TRBJ2-7; D may be TRBD1 (6 bases). CDR3 length: 13 residues. The germline V gene encodes CDR1 SGHTA and CDR2 FQGNSA. V was shortened by 3 bases and J by 1 base, with 7 bases between the two germline ends. The CDR3 protein is CASSFGQSYEQYF. The DNA for the CDR3 is TGTGCCAGCAGCTTCGGACAGTCCTACGAGCAGTACTTC.

The chain links TRBV7-2 to TRBJ1-2, with D tentatively TRBD1 (6 bases). The ends were cut back, 8 bases at V and 0 bases at J, with 10 bases in the middle. The CDR3 length is 13 residues. CDR1 and CDR2 from the germline V gene are SGHTA and FQGNSA. In DNA, the CDR3 is TGTGCCAGCGGGGGCCAATCTAACTATGGCTACACCTTC. Translating gives CASGGQSNYGYTF.

V usage is TRBV12-5 and J usage is TRBJ2-1; D possibly matches TRBD1 or TRBD2 (5 bases each). Trimming pared 4 bases from V and 2 bases from J, leaving 15 bases between. Germline-derived CDR1 and CDR2 are LGHNT and FRNRAP. CDR3 size: 16 residues. DNA for the CDR3: TGTGCTAGTGGTTGGGGGTCGGAAAGCACCTACAATGAGCAGTTCTTC. It codes for CASGWGSESTYNEQFF.

The rearrangement uses TRBV7-2 and TRBJ2-4; the D gene is possibly TRBD1 (5 bases). Trimming stripped 6 bases from V and 3 bases from J, with 18 bases between. CDR3 length: 16 residues. CDR1 and CDR2 from the germline V gene are SGHTA and FQGNSA. DNA for the CDR3: TGTGCCAGCAGTAAAGACAGTGTTGAGGTCAAAAACATTCAGTACTTC. It encodes CASSKDSVEVKNIQYF.

The genes are TRBV29-1 and TRBJ2-5, with TRBD2 identical over 7 bases. Germline values: CDR1 SQVTM, CDR2 ANQGSEA. The V and J ends lost 3 bases and 3 bases, in that order; junction bases with no gene match: 1. The CDR3 has 12 residues. The CDR3 DNA reads as TGCAGCGTTGAGGGGAGGGAAGAGACCCAGTACTTC. Translated: CSVEGREETQYF.

The sample holds one count of this clone. J is TRBJ2-7 and V is TRBV4-1; no reliable D call. CDR3 length: 13 residues. The germline V gene encodes CDR1 MGHRA and CDR2 YSYEKL. Trimming took 4 bases from V and 5 from J, leaving 12 bases between them. CDR3 bases: TGCGCCAGCAGCCCAGTTCTTCGCGACGAGCAGTACTTC. Amino acids: CASSPVLRDEQYF.

The V call is TRBV28, the J call TRBJ1-1, with D maybe TRBD1 (6 bases). CDR1 and CDR2 from the germline V gene are MDHEN and SYDVKM. The V end was cut by 4 bases, the J end by 1 base, with 13 bases between. The CDR3 covers 15 residues. The CDR3 here is CASSSPGTPNTEAFF. In DNA, the CDR3 is TGTGCCAGCAGTTCTCCCGGGACACCGAACACTGAAGCTTTCTTT.

The rearrangement links TRBV11-2 to TRBJ2-6; possible D gene TRBD2, 5 bases. The CDR3 is 15 residues long. The V end lost 3 bases, the J end lost 0 bases, and 6 bases lay between the germline ends. The germline CDR1 and CDR2 sequences are SGHAT and FQNNGV. CDR3 amino acids: CASSFAGSGANVLTF. CDR3 coding DNA: TGTGCCAGCAGCTTCGCGGGCTCTGGGGCCAACGTCCTGACTTTC.

The chain recombines TRBV15 with TRBJ1-2; TRBD1 might be the D (5 bases). The CDR3 covers 13 residues. The V and J ends lost 1 base and 5 bases respectively, with 8 bases between them. Germline V gene lookup returns CDR1 LNHNV and CDR2 YYDKDF (reference sequence). The CDR3 sequence is CATSRGDLYGYTF. CDR3 sequence (DNA): TGTGCCACCAGCAGAGGGGACTTGTATGGCTACACCTTC.

The chain carries TRBV28 and TRBJ2-7; TRBD2 aligns across 7 bases. Trimming at V came to 10 bases and at J to 4 bases, leaving 10 bases not matched to a gene. The V gene's germline CDR1 is MDHEN and CDR2 SYDVKM. The CDR3 has 13 amino acids. CDR3 coding DNA: TGTGCCACTATGTCGGCGGGGGTATACGAGCAGTACTTC. Residues: CATMSAGVYEQYF. The full variable domain, rest sourced from reference TRBV28 and TRBJ2-7, is DVKVTQSSRYLVKRTGEKVFLECVQDMDHENMFWYRQDPGLGLRLIYFSYDVKMKEKGDIPEGYSVSREKKERFSLILESASTNQTSMYLCATMSAGVYEQYFGPGTRLTVT.

The chain has TRBV3-1 (or the pseudogene TRBV3-2) and TRBJ1-6; no firm D call. The germline V gene has CDR1 LGHDT and CDR2 YNNKEL (reference sequence). V dropped 3 bases and J dropped 5 bases, with 8 bases sitting between them. The CDR3 sequence is 14 residues long. CDR3 DNA sequence: TGTGCCAGCAGCCAGAGTAGTAATAATTCACCCCTCCACTTT. Amino acids: CASSQSSNNSPLHF.

The chain joins TRBV19 to TRBJ1-4, with D hard to call. Trimming left V 7 bases short and J 6 bases short, with 21 bases between. The CDR3 is 16 amino acids. Germline loops: CDR1 LNHDA, CDR2 SQIVND (reference sequence). CDR3 residues: CASIGERRGLDEKLFF. In DNA, the CDR3 is TGTGCCAGTATCGGGGAAAGAAGAGGACTCGATGAAAAACTGTTTTTT.

The chain combines TRBV4-3 with TRBJ1-2, with 8 bases lining up with TRBD1. The V and J ends lost 5 bases and 4 bases, in that order; junction bases with no gene match: 12. Germline-derived CDR1 and CDR2 are LGHNA and YSLEER. The CDR3 consists of 16 residues. The CDR3 DNA sequence: TGCGCCAGCAGCAAGGACAGGGTTACCCCTTCCTATGGCTACACCTTC. Translated, it gives CASSKDRVTPSYGYTF.

The genes are TRBV28 and TRBJ1-5; tentative D call: TRBD1 (6 bases). Trimming took off 3 bases at V and 3 bases at J, with 15 bases between the two ends. The germline V gene encodes CDR1 MDHEN and CDR2 SYDVKM. The CDR3 contains 16 residues. CDR3 coding DNA: TGTGCCAGCAGTTTGCCCAGCTACAGGGACAATCAGCCCCAGCATTTT. It codes for CASSLPSYRDNQPQHF. The full variable domain, completed using reference TRBV28 and TRBJ1-5, is DVKVTQSSRYLVKRTGEKVFLECVQDMDHENMFWYRQDPGLGLRLIYFSYDVKMKEKGDIPEGYSVSREKKERFSLILESASTNQTSMYLCASSLPSYRDNQPQHFGDGTRLSIL.

The rearrangement joins TRBV5-1 to TRBJ2-7; no firm D call. CDR1 is SGHRS, CDR2 YFSETQ, per germline. V gave up 0 bases and J gave up 3 bases, with 7 bases separating them. This CDR3 region has 13 residues. CDR3 coding DNA: TGCGCCAGCAGCTTGGACAGAGTCTACGAGCAGTACTTC. This sequence encodes CASSLDRVYEQYF.

This sequence joins TRBV2 and TRBJ2-7; TRBD1 matches 7 bases. The J segment lost 1 base and the V segment lost 8 bases, leaving 2 bases of the junction unmatched. The CDR3 runs 12 residues. CDR1 is SNHLY and CDR2 is FYNNEI in the germline V gene. CDR3 coding DNA: TGTGCCAGCGGGACAGAGTCCTACGAGCAGTACTTC. Protein sequence: CASGTESYEQYF.

This rearrangement joins TRBV12-5 to TRBJ2-1, with 8 nucleotides matching TRBD1. This CDR3 has 17 residues. J was trimmed by 4 bases and V by 6 bases; bases with no gene match: 14. Germline CDR1 LGHNT, CDR2 FRNRAP. CDR3 residues: CASGNRTGPKGYNEQFF. The CDR3, as DNA: TGTGCTAGTGGCAACCGGACAGGGCCCAAGGGGTACAATGAGCAGTTCTTC.